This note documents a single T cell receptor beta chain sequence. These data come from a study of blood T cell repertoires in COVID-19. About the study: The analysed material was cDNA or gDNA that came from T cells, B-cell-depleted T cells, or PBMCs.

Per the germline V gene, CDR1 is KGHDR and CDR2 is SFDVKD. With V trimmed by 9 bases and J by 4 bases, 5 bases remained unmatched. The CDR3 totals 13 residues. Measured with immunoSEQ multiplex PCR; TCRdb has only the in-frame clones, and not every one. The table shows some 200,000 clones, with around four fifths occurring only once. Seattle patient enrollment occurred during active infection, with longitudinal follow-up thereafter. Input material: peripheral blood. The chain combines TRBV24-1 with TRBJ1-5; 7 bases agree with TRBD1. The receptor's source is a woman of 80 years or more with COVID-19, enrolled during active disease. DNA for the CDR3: TGTGCCACCGGGGACAGCTTTAATCAGCCCCAGCATTTT. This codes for CATGDSFNQPQHF.